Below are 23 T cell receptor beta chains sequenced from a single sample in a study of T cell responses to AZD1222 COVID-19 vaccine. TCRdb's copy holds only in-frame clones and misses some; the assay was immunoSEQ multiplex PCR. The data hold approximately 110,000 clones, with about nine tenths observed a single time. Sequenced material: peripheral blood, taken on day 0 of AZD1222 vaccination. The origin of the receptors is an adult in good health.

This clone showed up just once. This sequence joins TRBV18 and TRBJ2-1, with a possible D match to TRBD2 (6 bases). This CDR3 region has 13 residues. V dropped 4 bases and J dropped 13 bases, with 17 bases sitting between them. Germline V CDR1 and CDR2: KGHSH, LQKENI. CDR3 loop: CASSLAAGGLQFF. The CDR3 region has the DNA TGTGCCAGCTCACTAGCGGCCGGGGGTCTACAGTTCTTC.

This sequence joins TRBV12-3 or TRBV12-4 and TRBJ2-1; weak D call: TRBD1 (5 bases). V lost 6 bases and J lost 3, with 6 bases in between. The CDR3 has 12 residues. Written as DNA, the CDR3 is TGTGCCAGCAGCCAGGGCTACAATGAGCAGTTCTTC. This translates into CASSQGYNEQFF.

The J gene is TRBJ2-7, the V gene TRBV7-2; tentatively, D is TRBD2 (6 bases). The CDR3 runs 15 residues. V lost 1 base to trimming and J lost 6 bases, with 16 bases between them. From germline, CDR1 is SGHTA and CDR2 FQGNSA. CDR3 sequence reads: CASSLVSSGGFEQYF. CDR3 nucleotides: TGTGCCAGCAGCTTAGTGAGTAGCGGAGGCTTCGAGCAGTACTTC.

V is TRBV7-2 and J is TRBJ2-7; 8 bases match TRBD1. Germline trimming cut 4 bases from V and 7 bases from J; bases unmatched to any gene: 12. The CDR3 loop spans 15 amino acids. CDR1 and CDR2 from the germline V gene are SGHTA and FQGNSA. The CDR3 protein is CASSYYGFRGREQYF. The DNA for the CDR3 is TGTGCCAGCAGCTATTATGGGTTCAGGGGGCGGGAGCAGTACTTC.

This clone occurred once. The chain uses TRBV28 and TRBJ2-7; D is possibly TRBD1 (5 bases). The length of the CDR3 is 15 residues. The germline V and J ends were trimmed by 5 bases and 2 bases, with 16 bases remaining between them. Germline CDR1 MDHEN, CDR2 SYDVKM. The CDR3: CASSVGVLEAYEQYF. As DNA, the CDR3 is TGTGCCAGCAGTGTAGGGGTGCTTGAGGCCTACGAGCAGTACTTC.

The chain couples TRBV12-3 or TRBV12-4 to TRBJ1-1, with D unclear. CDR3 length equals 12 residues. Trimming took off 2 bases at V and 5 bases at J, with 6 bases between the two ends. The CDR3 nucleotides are TGTGCCAGCAGTTTACTCAAAACTGAAGCTTTCTTT. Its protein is CASSLLKTEAFF.

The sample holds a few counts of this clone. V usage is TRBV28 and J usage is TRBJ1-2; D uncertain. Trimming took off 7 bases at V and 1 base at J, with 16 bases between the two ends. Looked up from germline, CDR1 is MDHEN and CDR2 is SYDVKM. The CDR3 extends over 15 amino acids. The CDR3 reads CASTPPAAFNYGYTF. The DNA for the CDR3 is TGTGCCAGCACCCCCCCAGCAGCTTTTAACTATGGCTACACCTTC.

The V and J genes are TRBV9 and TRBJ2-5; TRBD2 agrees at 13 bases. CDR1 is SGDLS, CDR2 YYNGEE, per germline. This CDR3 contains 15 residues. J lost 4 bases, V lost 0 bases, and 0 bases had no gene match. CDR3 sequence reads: CASSVGTSGRETQYF. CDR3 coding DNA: TGTGCCAGCAGCGTAGGGACTAGCGGGAGAGAGACCCAGTACTTC.

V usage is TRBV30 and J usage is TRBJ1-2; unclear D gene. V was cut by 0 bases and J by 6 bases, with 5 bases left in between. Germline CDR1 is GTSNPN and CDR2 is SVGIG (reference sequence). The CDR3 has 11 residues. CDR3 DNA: TGTGCCTGGAGTGTAGGGCATGGCTACACCTTC. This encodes CAWSVGHGYTF.

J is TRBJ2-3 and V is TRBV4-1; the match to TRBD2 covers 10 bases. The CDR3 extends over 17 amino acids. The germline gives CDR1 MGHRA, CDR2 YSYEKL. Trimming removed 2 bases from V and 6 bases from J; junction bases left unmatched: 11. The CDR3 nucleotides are TGCGCCAGCAGCCAACTCAATCTAGCGGGGGATCACGATACGCAGTATTTT. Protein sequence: CASSQLNLAGDHDTQYF.

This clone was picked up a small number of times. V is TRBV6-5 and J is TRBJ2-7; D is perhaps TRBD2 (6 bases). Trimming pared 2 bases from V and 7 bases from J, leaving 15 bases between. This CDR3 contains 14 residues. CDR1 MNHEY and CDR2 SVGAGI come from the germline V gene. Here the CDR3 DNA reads TGTGCCAGCAGTTACCAAGGGGCCGCGGGGGAGCAGTACTTC. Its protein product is CASSYQGAAGEQYF.

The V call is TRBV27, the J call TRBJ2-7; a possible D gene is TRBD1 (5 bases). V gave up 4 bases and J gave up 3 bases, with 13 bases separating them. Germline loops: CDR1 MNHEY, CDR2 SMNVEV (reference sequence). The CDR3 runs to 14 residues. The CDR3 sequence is CASSSQGTNYEQYF. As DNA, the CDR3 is TGTGCCAGCAGTTCCCAGGGAACTAACTACGAGCAGTACTTC.

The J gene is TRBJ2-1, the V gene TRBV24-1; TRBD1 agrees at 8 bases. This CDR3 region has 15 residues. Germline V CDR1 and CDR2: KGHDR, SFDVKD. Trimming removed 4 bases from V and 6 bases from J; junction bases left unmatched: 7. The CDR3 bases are TGTGCCACCAGTGAAGAGGGACAGGCGCGCAATGAGCAGTTCTTC. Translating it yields CATSEEGQARNEQFF.

The CDR3 reads CASRLTQGGQPQHF. In nucleotides, the CDR3 is TGTGCCAGCAGACTGACGCAGGGTGGTCAGCCCCAGCATTTT. The V gene is TRBV6-5, the J gene TRBJ1-5; TRBD1 is a possible D gene (5 bases). The V gene lost 6 bases and the J gene lost 6 bases, with 15 bases spanning the gap. In germline, CDR1 is MNHEY, CDR2 SVGAGI. The CDR3 is 14 residues long.

The CDR3 DNA sequence: TGTGCCAGCAGTATCATACAGGGAGGAGGGCAGCCCCAGCATTTT. Encoded protein: CASSIIQGGGQPQHF. This rearrangement joins TRBV28 to TRBJ1-5; possible D gene TRBD1, 6 bases. Germline V gives CDR1 MDHEN, CDR2 SYDVKM. CDR3 length: 15 amino acids. Trimming removed 5 bases at V and 7 bases at J, with 18 bases between.

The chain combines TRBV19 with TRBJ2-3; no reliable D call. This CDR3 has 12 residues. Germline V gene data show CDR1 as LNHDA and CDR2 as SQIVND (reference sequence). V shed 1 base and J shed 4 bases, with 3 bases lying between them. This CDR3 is CASSIGPDTQYF. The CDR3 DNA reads TGTGCCAGTAGTATAGGCCCAGATACGCAGTATTTT.

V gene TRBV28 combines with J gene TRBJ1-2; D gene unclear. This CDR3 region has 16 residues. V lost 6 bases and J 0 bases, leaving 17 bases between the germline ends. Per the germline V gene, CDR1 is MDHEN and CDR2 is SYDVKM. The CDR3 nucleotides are TGTGCCAGCAGCTCCCCCCGGGGAGTCACTAACTATGGCTACACCTTC. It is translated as CASSSPRGVTNYGYTF.

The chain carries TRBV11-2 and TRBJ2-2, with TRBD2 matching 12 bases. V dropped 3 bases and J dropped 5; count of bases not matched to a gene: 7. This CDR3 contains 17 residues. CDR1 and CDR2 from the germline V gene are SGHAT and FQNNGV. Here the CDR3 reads CASSFRLAGAGTGELFF. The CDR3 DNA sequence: TGTGCCAGCAGCTTTAGACTAGCGGGGGCGGGGACCGGGGAGCTGTTTTTT.

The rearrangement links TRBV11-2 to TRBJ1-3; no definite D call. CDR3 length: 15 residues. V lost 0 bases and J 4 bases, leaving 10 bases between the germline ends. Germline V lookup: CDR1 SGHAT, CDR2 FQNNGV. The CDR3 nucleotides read TGTGCCAGCAGCTTAGAACACCTTGGGGGAAACACCATATATTTT. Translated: CASSLEHLGGNTIYF.

CDR3 sequence (DNA): TGTGCCAGCAGTTGGGGGGTCGGAGGGGAGCTGTTTTTT. It translates to CASSWGVGGELFF. The rearrangement links TRBV6-6 to TRBJ2-2; maybe TRBD2 (6 bases). CDR1 is MNHNY and CDR2 is SVGAGI in the germline V gene (reference sequence). The V end was cut by 4 bases, the J end by 8 bases, with 11 bases between. The CDR3 sequence is 13 residues long.

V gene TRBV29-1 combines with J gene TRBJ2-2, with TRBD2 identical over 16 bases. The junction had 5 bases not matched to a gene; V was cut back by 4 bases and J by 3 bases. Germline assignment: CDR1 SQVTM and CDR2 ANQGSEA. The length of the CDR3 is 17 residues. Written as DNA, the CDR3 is TGCAGCGTTGGGGGGACTAGCGGGAGGGCCTACACCGGGGAGCTGTTTTTT. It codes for CSVGGTSGRAYTGELFF.

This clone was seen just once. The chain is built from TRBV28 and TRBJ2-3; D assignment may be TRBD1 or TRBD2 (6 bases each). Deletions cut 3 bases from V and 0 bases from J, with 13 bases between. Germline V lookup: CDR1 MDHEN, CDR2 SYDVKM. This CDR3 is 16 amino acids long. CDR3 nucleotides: TGTGCCAGCAGTTTCTCCCCGGGGGCTAGCACAGATACGCAGTATTTT. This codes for CASSFSPGASTDTQYF.

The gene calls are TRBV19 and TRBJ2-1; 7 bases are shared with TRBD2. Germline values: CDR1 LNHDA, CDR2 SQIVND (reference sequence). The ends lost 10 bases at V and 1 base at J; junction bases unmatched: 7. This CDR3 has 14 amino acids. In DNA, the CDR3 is TGTGCCACTCGAAGCGGGAATTCCTACAATGAGCAGTTCTTC. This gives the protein CATRSGNSYNEQFF. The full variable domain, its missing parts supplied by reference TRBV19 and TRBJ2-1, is DGGITQSPKYLFRKEGQNVTLSCEQNLNHDAMYWYRQDPGQGLRLIYYSQIVNDFQKGDIAEGYSVSREKKESFPLTVTSAQKNPTAFYLCATRSGNSYNEQFFGPGTRLTVL.